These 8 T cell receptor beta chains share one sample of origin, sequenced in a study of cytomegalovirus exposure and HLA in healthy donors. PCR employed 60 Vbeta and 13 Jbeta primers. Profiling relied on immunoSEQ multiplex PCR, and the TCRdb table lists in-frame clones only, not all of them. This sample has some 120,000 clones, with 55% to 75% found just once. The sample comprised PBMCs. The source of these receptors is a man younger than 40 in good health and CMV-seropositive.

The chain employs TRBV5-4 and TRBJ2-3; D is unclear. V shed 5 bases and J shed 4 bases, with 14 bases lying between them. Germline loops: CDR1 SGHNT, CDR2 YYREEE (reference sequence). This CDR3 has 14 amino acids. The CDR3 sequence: CASSLPVSADTQYF. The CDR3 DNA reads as TGTGCCAGCAGTTTGCCCGTCTCGGCAGATACGCAGTATTTT.

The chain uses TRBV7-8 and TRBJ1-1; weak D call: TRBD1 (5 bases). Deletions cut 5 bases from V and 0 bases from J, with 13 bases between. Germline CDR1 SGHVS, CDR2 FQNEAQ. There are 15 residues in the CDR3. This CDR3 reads CASSLRTQMNTEAFF. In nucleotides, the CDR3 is TGTGCCAGCAGCCTCAGGACACAGATGAACACTGAAGCTTTCTTT.

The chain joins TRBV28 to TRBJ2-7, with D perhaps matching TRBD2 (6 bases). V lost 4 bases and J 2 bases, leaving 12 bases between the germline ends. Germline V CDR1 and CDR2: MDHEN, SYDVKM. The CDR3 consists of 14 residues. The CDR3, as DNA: TGTGCCAGCAGTTACCCCCGGGGGACCTACGAGCAGTACTTC. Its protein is CASSYPRGTYEQYF.

The CDR3 DNA reads as TGTGCCAGCAGTGATCGGGGCACCGGGGAGCTGTTTTTT. Protein product: CASSDRGTGELFF. The genes are TRBV6-4 and TRBJ2-2, with a tentative D call TRBD2 (5 bases). V was trimmed by 3 bases and J by 4 bases, leaving 6 bases between them. The CDR3 has 13 amino acids. Germline V lookup: CDR1 MRHNA, CDR2 SNTAGT.

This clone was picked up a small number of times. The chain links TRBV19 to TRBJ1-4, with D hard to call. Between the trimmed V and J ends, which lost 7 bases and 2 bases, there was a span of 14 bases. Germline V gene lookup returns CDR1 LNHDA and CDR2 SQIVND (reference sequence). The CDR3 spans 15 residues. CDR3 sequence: CASTKEGGTNEKLFF. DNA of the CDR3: TGTGCCAGTACCAAAGAGGGTGGCACTAATGAAAAACTGTTTTTT.

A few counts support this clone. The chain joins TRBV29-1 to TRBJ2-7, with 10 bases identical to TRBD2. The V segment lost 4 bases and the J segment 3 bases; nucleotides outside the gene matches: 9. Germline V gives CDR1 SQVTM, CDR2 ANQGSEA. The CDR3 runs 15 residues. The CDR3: CSVGSGRARYYEQYF. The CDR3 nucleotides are TGCAGCGTTGGCAGCGGGAGGGCCCGGTACTACGAGCAGTACTTC.

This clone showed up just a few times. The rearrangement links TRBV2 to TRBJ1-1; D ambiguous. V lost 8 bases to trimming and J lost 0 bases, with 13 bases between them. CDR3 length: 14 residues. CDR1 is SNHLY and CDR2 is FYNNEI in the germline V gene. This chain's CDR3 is CASLTPRLNTEAFF. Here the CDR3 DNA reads TGTGCCAGCCTAACCCCGCGGTTGAACACTGAAGCTTTCTTT.

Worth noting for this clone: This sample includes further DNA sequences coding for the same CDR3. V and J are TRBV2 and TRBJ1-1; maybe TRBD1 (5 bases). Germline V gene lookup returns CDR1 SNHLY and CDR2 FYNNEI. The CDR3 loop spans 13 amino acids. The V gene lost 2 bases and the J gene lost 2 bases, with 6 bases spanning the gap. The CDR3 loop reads CASSEQGNTEAFF. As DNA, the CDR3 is TGTGCCAGCAGTGAACAGGGAAACACTGAAGCTTTCTTT.